The rows below give T cell receptor beta chains drawn from one sample of a study of blood T cells in healthy people across ages. TCRdb ran MiXCR on the 5' RACE reads and lists one entry per CDR3 protein. The sample lists around 1,900,000 distinct CDR3 sequences; more than 35% were seen once. Sequenced input: blood. These receptor sequences come from a human donor in good health. CDR3s include the opening cysteine and the closing phenylalanine or tryptophan. The order of the fields is CDR3 DNA, CDR3 protein, J gene, clone size, V gene, D gene. D genes are given only for firm matches. The listing skips clone size in some rows; elsewhere it reads once, few, many or a size class.

CDR3nt: TGTGCCAGCAGCTTACGTATCTTCACAGATACGCAGTATTTT
CDR3aa: CASSLRIFTDTQYF
j_gene: TRBJ2-3
abundance: few
v_gene: TRBV7-8
d_gene: .

CDR3nt: TGTGCCATCAGCTCCTCGACAGATGATGAGCAGTACTTC
CDR3aa: CAISSSTDDEQYF
j_gene: TRBJ2-5
abundance: .
v_gene: TRBV10-3
d_gene: .

CDR3nt: TGTGCCAGCAGTTACTCATGGACAGTTATCACCGGGGAGCTGTTTTTT
CDR3aa: CASSYSWTVITGELFF
j_gene: TRBJ2-2
abundance: .
v_gene: TRBV6-5
d_gene: .

CDR3nt: TGTGCCAGCAGTCTTCGTTGGGGGGGTGGTCAGCCCCAGCATTTT
CDR3aa: CASSLRWGGGQPQHF
j_gene: TRBJ1-5
abundance: few
v_gene: TRBV12-3/TRBV12-4
d_gene: .

CDR3nt: TGTGCCAGCAGCCCTGGGGGATACATCGGGTATGGCTACACCTTC
CDR3aa: CASSPGGYIGYGYTF
j_gene: TRBJ1-2
abundance: .
v_gene: TRBV12-3/TRBV12-4
d_gene: .

CDR3nt: TGTGCCAGCAGCTTATTTCTTGGGGGACATTTGGGCTACACCTTC
CDR3aa: CASSLFLGGHLGYTF
j_gene: TRBJ1-2
abundance: .
v_gene: TRBV7-2
d_gene: .

CDR3nt: TGTGCCAGCAGCTTAAGAGGCGGGGGATCAGAGACCCAGTACTTC
CDR3aa: CASSLRGGGSETQYF
j_gene: TRBJ2-5
abundance: .
v_gene: TRBV7-2
d_gene: TRBD2

CDR3nt: TGCGCCAGCAGCTTAACGGCGGGGAACGGCGAGACCCAGTACTTC
CDR3aa: CASSLTAGNGETQYF
j_gene: TRBJ2-5
abundance: .
v_gene: TRBV5-1
d_gene: .

CDR3nt: TGCAGCGTTGCCACAGCTCGCACAGATACGCAGTATTTT
CDR3aa: CSVATARTDTQYF
j_gene: TRBJ2-3
abundance: .
v_gene: TRBV29-1
d_gene: .

CDR3nt: TGCAGTGCTAGTATGCAGGGGAAGGACTATGGCTACACCTTC
CDR3aa: CSASMQGKDYGYTF
j_gene: TRBJ1-2
abundance: few
v_gene: TRBV20-1
d_gene: .

CDR3nt: TGTGCCAGCAGCAAGACAGGGGTCGAGCAGTTCTTC
CDR3aa: CASSKTGVEQFF
j_gene: TRBJ2-1
abundance: few
v_gene: TRBV11-3
d_gene: TRBD1

CDR3nt: TGTGCCAGCAGCCAAGGGGAGAGGGGAACCTACGAGCAGTACTTC
CDR3aa: CASSQGERGTYEQYF
j_gene: TRBJ2-7
abundance: .
v_gene: TRBV3-1
d_gene: .

CDR3nt: TGCAGTGCTCTAAACGACAGGGCCCCGGACTACGAGCAGTACTTC
CDR3aa: CSALNDRAPDYEQYF
j_gene: TRBJ2-7
abundance: few
v_gene: TRBV20-1
d_gene: TRBD1

CDR3nt: TGTGCCAGCAGCTTTGAGGACTATGAAGCTTTCTTT
CDR3aa: CASSFEDYEAFF
j_gene: TRBJ1-1
abundance: .
v_gene: TRBV7-9
d_gene: .

CDR3nt: TGTGCCAGCAGCTTAGCAGGGACAGGGGATCGGTCACCCCTCCACTTT
CDR3aa: CASSLAGTGDRSPLHF
j_gene: TRBJ1-6
abundance: few
v_gene: TRBV7-2
d_gene: TRBD1

CDR3nt: TGTGCCAGCAGGGCTAGAGTTGGGGAGCAGTTCTTC
CDR3aa: CASRARVGEQFF
j_gene: TRBJ2-1
abundance: few
v_gene: TRBV6-2/TRBV6-3
d_gene: .

CDR3nt: TGCGCCAGCAGCCTGGCGGGACAGGGGTTCAATGAGCAGTTCTTC
CDR3aa: CASSLAGQGFNEQFF
j_gene: TRBJ2-1
abundance: once
v_gene: TRBV5-1
d_gene: TRBD1

CDR3nt: TGTGCCAGCAATACCCAGGGGGCGAGCAATCAGCCCCAGCATTTT
CDR3aa: CASNTQGASNQPQHF
j_gene: TRBJ1-5
abundance: .
v_gene: TRBV27
d_gene: TRBD1

CDR3nt: TGTGCCAGCAGCTTAGGACTAGCGGGGCTTTCAGAGACCCAGTACTTC
CDR3aa: CASSLGLAGLSETQYF
j_gene: TRBJ2-5
abundance: few
v_gene: TRBV7-2
d_gene: TRBD2

CDR3nt: TGCAGCGTTGGAACAGGGTCTCGGAATGAGCAGTACTTC
CDR3aa: CSVGTGSRNEQYF
j_gene: TRBJ2-7
abundance: .
v_gene: TRBV29-1
d_gene: .

CDR3nt: TGCGCCAGCAGCTTGGCAGGGGTGGAAGCCACAGATACGCAGTATTTT
CDR3aa: CASSLAGVEATDTQYF
j_gene: TRBJ2-3
abundance: once
v_gene: TRBV5-1
d_gene: .

CDR3nt: TGCGCCAGCAGCACCTGGACAGGGGGTAGCTCTGGGGCCAACGTCCTGACTTTC
CDR3aa: CASSTWTGGSSGANVLTF
j_gene: TRBJ2-6
abundance: .
v_gene: TRBV5-1
d_gene: TRBD1

CDR3nt: TGTGCCAGCAGTTATTCCCTCGACAGGGGCGGGGGGTACGAGCAGTACTTC
CDR3aa: CASSYSLDRGGGYEQYF
j_gene: TRBJ2-7
abundance: .
v_gene: TRBV6-6
d_gene: .

CDR3nt: TGCAGCGTTGAATATGTTTTGGGACCGGGCCGAGGGCCGGGACTTTCAAAGGGGGAGCAGTACTTC
CDR3aa: CSVEYVLGPGRGPGLSKGEQYF
j_gene: TRBJ2-7
abundance: .
v_gene: TRBV29-1
d_gene: .

CDR3nt: TGTGCCAGCAGCTTAGTGGCCGGGGGGGCCCGAGAGACCCAGTACTTC
CDR3aa: CASSLVAGGARETQYF
j_gene: TRBJ2-5
abundance: .
v_gene: TRBV7-2
d_gene: TRBD2

CDR3nt: TGTGCCAGCAGCTTAATACAGGGGTTGTATGGCTACACCTTC
CDR3aa: CASSLIQGLYGYTF
j_gene: TRBJ1-2
abundance: .
v_gene: TRBV7-9
d_gene: TRBD1

CDR3nt: TGCAGCGTTGAAGTAAGAGGCGGCTACGAGCAGTACTTC
CDR3aa: CSVEVRGGYEQYF
j_gene: TRBJ2-7
abundance: .
v_gene: TRBV29-1
d_gene: .

CDR3nt: TGTGCCAGCAGCTCGACTAGCGCCGGTTACAATGAGCAGTTCTTC
CDR3aa: CASSSTSAGYNEQFF
j_gene: TRBJ2-1
abundance: .
v_gene: TRBV7-3
d_gene: TRBD2